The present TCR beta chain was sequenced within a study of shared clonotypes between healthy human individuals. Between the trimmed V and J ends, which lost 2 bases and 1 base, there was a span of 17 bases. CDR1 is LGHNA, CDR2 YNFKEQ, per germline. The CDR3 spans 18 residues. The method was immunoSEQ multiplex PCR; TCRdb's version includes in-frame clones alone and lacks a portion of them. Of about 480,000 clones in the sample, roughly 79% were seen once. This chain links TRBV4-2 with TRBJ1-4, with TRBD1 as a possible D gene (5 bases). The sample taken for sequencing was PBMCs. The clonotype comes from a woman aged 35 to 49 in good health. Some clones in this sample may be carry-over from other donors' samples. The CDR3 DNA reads TGTGCCAGCAGCCAACAGCAGGGCAGTCCCGGAACTAATGAAAAACTGTTTTTT. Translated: CASSQQQGSPGTNEKLFF.